Shown below are 6 T cell receptor beta chains from a single sample sequenced in a study of blood T cell repertoires in COVID-19 (dated by TCRdb to the early 2020s). The method was the immunoSEQ multiplex PCR assay. TCRdb limited this immuneACCESS table to in-frame rearrangements with V and J called. A share of clones is missing; checked studies link under half to unresolved V genes, and the rest is unexplained. The sample records approximately 240,000 clones, 70% to 85% of which are singletons. The biggest ten clones account for 4.5% to 6% of the sample. The specimen sequenced was peripheral blood. Receptor source: a woman over 75 with active or convalescent COVID-19.

The chain carries TRBV11-2 and TRBJ2-2, with 7 bases identical to TRBD1. The CDR3 is made up of 15 amino acids. The germline V gene has CDR1 SGHAT and CDR2 FQNNGV. V lost 1 base and J lost 6; bases outside the gene matches: 5. The CDR3 nucleotides read TGTGCCAGCAGCTTAGGAGGGGGCGCTTCCGGGGAGCTGTTTTTT. The encoded protein is CASSLGGGASGELFF.

This chain links TRBV16 with TRBJ2-1, with 8 positions matching TRBD1. The CDR3 is 15 amino acids. V shed 0 bases, J shed 3 bases, and the junction held 1 base outside the gene matches. The V gene's germline CDR1 is KGHSY and CDR2 FQNENV. The CDR3 region is CASSQSGTGYNEQFF. The CDR3, as DNA: TGTGCCAGCAGCCAATCCGGGACAGGCTACAATGAGCAGTTCTTC.

V gene TRBV18 combines with J gene TRBJ2-7, with TRBD1 as a possible D gene (6 bases). CDR1 is KGHSH, CDR2 LQKENI, per germline. This CDR3 comprises 15 residues. The ends were cut back, 7 bases at V and 0 bases at J, with 16 bases in the middle. CDR3 region: CASLRSRQDSYEQYF. CDR3 nucleotides: TGTGCCAGCTTACGTAGTCGACAGGACTCCTACGAGCAGTACTTC.

J is TRBJ2-1 and V is TRBV4-1; D possibly corresponds to TRBD2 (7 bases). Between the trimmed V and J ends, which lost 5 bases and 5 bases, there was a span of 19 bases. The CDR3 covers 16 residues. Germline V gene sequence: CDR1 MGHRA, CDR2 YSYEKL. The CDR3 reads CASSSPRGGANNEQFF. CDR3 nucleotide sequence: TGCGCCAGCAGCTCCCCTAGGGGGGGGGCTAACAATGAGCAGTTCTTC.

This rearrangement joins TRBV11-2 to TRBJ2-7; 10 nucleotides agree with TRBD1. CDR3 length: 14 residues. Germline V lookup: CDR1 SGHAT, CDR2 FQNNGV. The V segment lost 5 bases and the J segment 5 bases; nucleotides outside the gene matches: 6. In DNA, the CDR3 is TGTGCCAGCAGCGGAGACAGGGGGCGCCACGAGCAGTACTTC. This sequence encodes CASSGDRGRHEQYF.

This clone was picked up one time. A junction end diverges from the germline sequence, so it may reflect a read error. The rearrangement links TRBV7-7 to TRBJ2-2, with D perhaps being TRBD1 or TRBD2 (5 bases each). The CDR3 consists of 16 residues. The germline V gene encodes CDR1 SSHAT and CDR2 FNYEAQ (reference sequence). CDR3 protein: CASSLAQGVGTGELFF. CDR3 DNA: TGTGCTAGCAGCTTAGCGCAGGGTGTAGGCACCGGGGAGCTGTTTTTT. The whole variable domain, filled in from reference TRBV7-7 and TRBJ2-2, reads GAGVSQSPRYKVTKRGQDVTLRCDPISSHATLYWYQQALGQGPEFLTYFNYEAQPDKSGLPSDRFSAERPEGSISTLTIQRTEQRDSAMYRCASSLAQGVGTGELFFGEGSRLTVL.